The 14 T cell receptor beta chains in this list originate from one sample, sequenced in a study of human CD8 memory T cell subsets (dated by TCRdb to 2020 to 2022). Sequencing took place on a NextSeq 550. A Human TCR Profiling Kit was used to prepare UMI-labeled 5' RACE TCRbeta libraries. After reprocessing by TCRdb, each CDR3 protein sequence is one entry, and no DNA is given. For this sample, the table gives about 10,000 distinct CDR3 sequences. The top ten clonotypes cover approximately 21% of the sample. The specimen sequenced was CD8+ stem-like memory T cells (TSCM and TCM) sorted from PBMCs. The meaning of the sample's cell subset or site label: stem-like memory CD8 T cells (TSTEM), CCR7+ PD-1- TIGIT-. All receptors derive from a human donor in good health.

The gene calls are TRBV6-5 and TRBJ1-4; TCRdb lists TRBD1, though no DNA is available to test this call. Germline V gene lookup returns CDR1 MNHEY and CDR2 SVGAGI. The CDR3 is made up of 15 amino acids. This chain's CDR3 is CASSYYRGTNEKLFF.

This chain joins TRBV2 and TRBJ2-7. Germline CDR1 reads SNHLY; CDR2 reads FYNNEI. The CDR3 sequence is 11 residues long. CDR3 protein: CASNAIYEQYF.

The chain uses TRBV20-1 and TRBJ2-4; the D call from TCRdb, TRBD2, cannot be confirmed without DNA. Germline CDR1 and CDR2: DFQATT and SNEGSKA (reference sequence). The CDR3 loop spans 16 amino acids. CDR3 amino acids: CSADRVAGGDENIQYF.

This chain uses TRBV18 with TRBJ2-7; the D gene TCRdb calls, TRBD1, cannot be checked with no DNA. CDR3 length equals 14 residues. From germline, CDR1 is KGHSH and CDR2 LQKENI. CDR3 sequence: CASSGTDSFYEQYF. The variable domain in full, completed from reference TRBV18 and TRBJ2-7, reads NAGVMQNPRHLVRRRGQEARLRCSPMKGHSHVYWYRQLPEEGLKFMVYLQKENIIDESGMPKERFSAEFPKEGPSILRIQQVVRGDSAAYFCASSGTDSFYEQYFGPGTRLTVT.

CDR3 amino acids: CASSAHRDSEETQYF. The chain is built from TRBV9 and TRBJ2-5; without DNA, the TCRdb call of TRBD2 cannot be checked. Germline V lookup: CDR1 SGDLS, CDR2 YYNGEE. CDR3 size: 15 residues. Full variable domain (outside the CDR3, taken from reference TRBV9 and TRBJ2-5): DSGVTQTPKHLITATGQRVTLRCSPRSGDLSVYWYQQSLDQGLQFLIQYYNGEERAKGNILERFSAQQFPDLHSELNLSSLELGDSALYFCASSAHRDSEETQYFGPGTRLLVL.

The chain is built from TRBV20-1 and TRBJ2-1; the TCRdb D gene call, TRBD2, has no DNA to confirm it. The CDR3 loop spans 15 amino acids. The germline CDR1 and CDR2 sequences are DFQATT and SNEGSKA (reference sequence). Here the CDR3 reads CSAREEREGLNEQFF.

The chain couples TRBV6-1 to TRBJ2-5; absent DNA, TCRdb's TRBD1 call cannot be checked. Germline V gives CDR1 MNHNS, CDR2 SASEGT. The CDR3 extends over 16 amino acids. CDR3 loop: CASSEIPGQGAETQYF.

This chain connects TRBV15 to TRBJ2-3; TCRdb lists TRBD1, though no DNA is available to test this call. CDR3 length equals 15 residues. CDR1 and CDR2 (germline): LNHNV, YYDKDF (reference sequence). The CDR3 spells CATSNGRGGADTQYF.

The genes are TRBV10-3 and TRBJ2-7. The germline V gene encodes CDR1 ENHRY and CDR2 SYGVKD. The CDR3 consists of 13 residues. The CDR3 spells CAISDATTRAQYF.

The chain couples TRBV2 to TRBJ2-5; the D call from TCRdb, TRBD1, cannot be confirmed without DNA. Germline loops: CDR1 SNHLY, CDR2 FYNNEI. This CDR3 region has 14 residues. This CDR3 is CASYADRVQETQYF.

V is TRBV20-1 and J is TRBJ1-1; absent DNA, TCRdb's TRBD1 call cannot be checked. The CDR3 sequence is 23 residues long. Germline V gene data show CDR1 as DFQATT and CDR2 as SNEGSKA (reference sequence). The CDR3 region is CSARAPRDRGRMRRNDKNTEAFF.

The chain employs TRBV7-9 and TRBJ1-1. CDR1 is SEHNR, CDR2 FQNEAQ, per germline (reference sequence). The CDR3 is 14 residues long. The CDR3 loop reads CASSLGSMNTEAFF.

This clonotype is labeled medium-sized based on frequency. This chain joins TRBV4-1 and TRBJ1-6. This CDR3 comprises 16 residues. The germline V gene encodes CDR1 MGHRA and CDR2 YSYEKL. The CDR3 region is CASSQEPVPANSPLHF.

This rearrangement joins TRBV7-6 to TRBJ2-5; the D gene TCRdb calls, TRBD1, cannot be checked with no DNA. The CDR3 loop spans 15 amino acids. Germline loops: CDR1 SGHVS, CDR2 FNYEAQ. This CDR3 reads CASGLAGALGETQYF.